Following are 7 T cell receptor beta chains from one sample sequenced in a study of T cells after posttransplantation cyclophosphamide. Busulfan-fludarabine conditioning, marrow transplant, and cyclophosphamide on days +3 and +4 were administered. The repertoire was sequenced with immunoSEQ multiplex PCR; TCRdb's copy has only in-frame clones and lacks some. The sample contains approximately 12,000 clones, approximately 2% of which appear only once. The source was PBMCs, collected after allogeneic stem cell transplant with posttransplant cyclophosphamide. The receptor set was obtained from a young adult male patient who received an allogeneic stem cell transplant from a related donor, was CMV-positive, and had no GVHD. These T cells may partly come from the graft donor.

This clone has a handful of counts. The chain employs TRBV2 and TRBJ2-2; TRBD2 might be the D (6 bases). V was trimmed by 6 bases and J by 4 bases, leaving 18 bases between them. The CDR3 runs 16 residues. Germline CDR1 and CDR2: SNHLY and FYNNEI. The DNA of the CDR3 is TGTGCCAGCAGACCCCGGGACTTTAGGTCCACCGGGGAGCTGTTTTTT. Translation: CASRPRDFRSTGELFF.

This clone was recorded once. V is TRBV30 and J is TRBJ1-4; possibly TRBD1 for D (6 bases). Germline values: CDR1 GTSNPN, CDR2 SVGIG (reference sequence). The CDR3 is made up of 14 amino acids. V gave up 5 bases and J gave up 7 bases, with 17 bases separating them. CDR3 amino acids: CAWGIPGVGEKLFF. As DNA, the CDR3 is TGTGCCTGGGGTATACCAGGGGTCGGTGAAAAACTGTTTTTT. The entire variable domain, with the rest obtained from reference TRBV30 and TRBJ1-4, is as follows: SQTIHQWPATLVQPVGSPLSLECTVEGTSNPNLYWYRQAAGRGLQLLFYSVGIGQISSEVPQNLSASRPQDRQFILSSKKLLLSDSGFYLCAWGIPGVGEKLFFGSGTQLSVL.

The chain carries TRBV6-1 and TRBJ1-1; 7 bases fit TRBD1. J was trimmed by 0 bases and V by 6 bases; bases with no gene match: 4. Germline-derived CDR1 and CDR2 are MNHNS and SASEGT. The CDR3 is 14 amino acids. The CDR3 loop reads CASSQQGMNTEAFF. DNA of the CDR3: TGTGCCAGCAGCCAACAGGGGATGAACACTGAAGCTTTCTTT.

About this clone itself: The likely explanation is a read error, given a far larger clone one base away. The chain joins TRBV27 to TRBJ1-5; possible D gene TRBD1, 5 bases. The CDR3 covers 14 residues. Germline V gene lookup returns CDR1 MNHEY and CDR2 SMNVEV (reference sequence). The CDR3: CASSLWQGNPPQHF. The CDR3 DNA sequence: TGTGCCAGCAGTTTATGGCAGGGCAATCCGCCCCAGCATTTT.

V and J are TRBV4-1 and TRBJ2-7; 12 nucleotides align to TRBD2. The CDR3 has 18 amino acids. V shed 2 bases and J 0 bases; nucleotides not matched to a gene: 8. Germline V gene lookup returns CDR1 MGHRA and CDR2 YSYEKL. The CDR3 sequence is CASSQTGLAGLLSYEQYF. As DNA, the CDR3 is TGCGCCAGCAGCCAAACGGGACTAGCGGGTTTACTCTCCTACGAGCAGTACTTC.

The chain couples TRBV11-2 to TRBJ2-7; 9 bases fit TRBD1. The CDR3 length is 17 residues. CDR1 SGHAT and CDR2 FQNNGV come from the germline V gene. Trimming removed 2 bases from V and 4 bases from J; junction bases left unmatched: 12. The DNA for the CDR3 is TGTGCCAGCAGCTTATTATTCACGCAACAGGGGGCATACGAGCAGTACTTC. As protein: CASSLLFTQQGAYEQYF.

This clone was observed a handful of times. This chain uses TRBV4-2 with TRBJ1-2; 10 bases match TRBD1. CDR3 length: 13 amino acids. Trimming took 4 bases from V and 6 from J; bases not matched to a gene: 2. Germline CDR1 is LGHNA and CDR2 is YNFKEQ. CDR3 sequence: CASSPDRGNGYTF. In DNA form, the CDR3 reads TGTGCCAGCAGCCCGGACAGGGGGAATGGCTACACCTTC.